What follows are 27 T cell receptor beta chains derived from one specimen sequenced in a study of T cells expressing NK-cell markers. TCRdb reworked the 5' RACE reads into one entry per CDR3 protein, no DNA. The table lists under 500,000 distinct CDR3 sequences. The sample taken for sequencing was blood T cells: a sorted CD56 or NKG2C T cell subset, CD4+ or CD8+ T cells, or bulk PBMC T cells (not recorded which). These receptors were taken from a woman between 18 and 69 years old in good health.

J is TRBJ2-7 and V is TRBV28; TCRdb selects TRBD2, and the lack of DNA leaves this call unchecked. Germline-derived CDR1 and CDR2 are MDHEN and SYDVKM. The CDR3 sequence is 18 residues long. CDR3 sequence reads: CASSRFLTSGRGQHEQYF.

This chain connects TRBV12-3 or TRBV12-4 to TRBJ2-1; TCRdb's D call, TRBD1, is unchecked because there is no DNA. This CDR3 has 13 amino acids. The CDR3 loop is CASSQLTGTDQFF.

The chain combines TRBV20-1 with TRBJ2-1. This CDR3 spans 14 amino acids. The germline gives CDR1 DFQATT, CDR2 SNEGSKA (reference sequence). The CDR3 here is CSARPSAGYNEQFF.

This chain joins TRBV9 and TRBJ2-5; TCRdb lists TRBD1, though no DNA is available to test this call. The CDR3 extends over 14 amino acids. Germline V gene sequence: CDR1 SGDLS, CDR2 YYNGEE. CDR3 region: CASSVGGDVETQYF.

The chain employs TRBV29-1 and TRBJ2-2. The length of the CDR3 is 12 residues. Per germline, CDR1 SQVTM and CDR2 ANQGSEA. CDR3 in amino acids: CSVGSQAGELFF.

This CDR3 is CASSQDPAGARETQYF. This chain uses TRBV4-3 with TRBJ2-5; the D call from TCRdb, TRBD2, cannot be confirmed without DNA. CDR3 size: 16 residues. From germline, CDR1 is LGHNA and CDR2 YSLEER.

Here the CDR3 reads CASRGLAPSYNEQFF. The J gene is TRBJ2-1, the V gene TRBV7-2; TCRdb designates TRBD2, a call that cannot be tested without DNA. The CDR3 is 15 residues long. Germline CDR1 is SGHTA and CDR2 is FQGNSA. Full variable domain (outside the CDR3, taken from reference TRBV7-2 and TRBJ2-1): GAGVSQSPSNKVTEKGKDVELRCDPISGHTALYWYRQSLGQGLEFLIYFQGNSAPDKSGLPSDRFSAERTGGSVSTLTIQRTQQEDSAVYLCASRGLAPSYNEQFFGPGTRLTVL.

The chain employs TRBV4-3 and TRBJ2-1. From germline, CDR1 is LGHNA and CDR2 YSLEER. The CDR3 has 15 residues. CDR3: CASSQVEENYNEQFF.

This chain links TRBV5-4 with TRBJ1-6; TCRdb indicates TRBD1, and absent DNA this call remains unverified. This CDR3 has 15 amino acids. Germline V gene data show CDR1 as SGHNT and CDR2 as YYREEE (reference sequence). The CDR3 spells CASSFSGGGNSPLHF.

The rearrangement links TRBV6-2 or TRBV6-3 to TRBJ2-2; TCRdb reports TRBD2, a call that lacks DNA to check it against. Germline CDR1 and CDR2: MNHEY and SVGEGT. CDR3 length: 16 residues. CDR3 amino acids: CASRITSGGDTGELFF.

The chain joins TRBV7-2 to TRBJ2-1; TCRdb's D gene call, TRBD2, goes unchecked for lack of DNA. CDR1 and CDR2 (germline): SGHTA, FQGNSA. This CDR3 comprises 16 residues. The CDR3: CASSVRLAPPRSEQFF. The full variable domain, in which reference TRBV7-2 and TRBJ2-1 provide the parts outside the CDR3, is GAGVSQSPSNKVTEKGKDVELRCDPISGHTALYWYRQSLGQGLEFLIYFQGNSAPDKSGLPSDRFSAERTGGSVSTLTIQRTQQEDSAVYLCASSVRLAPPRSEQFFGPGTRLTVL.

The chain uses TRBV4-3 and TRBJ2-1; checking the TCRdb D call of TRBD2 is not possible without DNA. Per germline, CDR1 LGHNA and CDR2 YSLEER. The CDR3 has 17 amino acids. The CDR3: CASSQELAGTLYNEQFF.

V and J are TRBV11-2 and TRBJ2-1; TCRdb designates TRBD2, a call that cannot be tested without DNA. CDR1 and CDR2 (germline): SGHAT, FQNNGV. The CDR3 is 16 residues long. The CDR3 sequence: CASSSRMSGSYNEQFF.

This rearrangement joins TRBV6-5 to TRBJ2-1; TCRdb outputs TRBD2, but without DNA this stays unchecked. The CDR3 is 19 amino acids. Germline-derived CDR1 and CDR2 are MNHEY and SVGAGI. This chain's CDR3 is CASSYRASGRLGWHNEQFF.

The chain recombines TRBV27 with TRBJ2-7; TCRdb lists TRBD2, though no DNA is available to test this call. This CDR3 has 14 residues. Germline CDR1 reads MNHEY; CDR2 reads SMNVEV (reference sequence). This CDR3 reads CASSLIAETYEQYF.

The genes are TRBV6-5 and TRBJ2-5; checking the TCRdb D call of TRBD1 is not possible without DNA. The CDR3 has 15 amino acids. Germline CDR1 reads MNHEY; CDR2 reads SVGAGI. This CDR3 is CASSYLNRGWETQYF.

J is TRBJ2-7 and V is TRBV6-2 or TRBV6-3. Germline V lookup: CDR1 MNHEY, CDR2 SVGEGT. The CDR3 is 11 residues long. CDR3 region: CASADPYEQYF.

The chain uses TRBV24-1 and TRBJ2-5; without DNA, the TCRdb call of TRBD1 cannot be checked. The CDR3 has 13 residues. Germline loops: CDR1 KGHDR, CDR2 SFDVKD. CDR3 amino acids: CATSEGARETQYF.

The chain links TRBV10-3 to TRBJ1-4. Germline CDR1 ENHRY, CDR2 SYGVKD. The CDR3 runs to 13 residues. This CDR3 is CAIGSGANEKLFF.

This sequence joins TRBV20-1 and TRBJ2-5; lacking DNA, the TRBD1 call made by TCRdb goes unchecked. Germline-derived CDR1 and CDR2 are DFQATT and SNEGSKA (reference sequence). This CDR3 is built from 15 residues. The CDR3 here is CSARSDRGTRETQYF.

The genes are TRBV28 and TRBJ2-7. The germline gives CDR1 MDHEN, CDR2 SYDVKM. The CDR3 totals 12 residues. The CDR3 here is CASSLEQYEQYF.

This CDR3 is CASSVGPANTGELFF. This chain uses TRBV9 with TRBJ2-2. Per germline, CDR1 SGDLS and CDR2 YYNGEE. The CDR3 sequence is 15 residues long.

The chain employs TRBV10-3 and TRBJ1-2; TCRdb's D call, TRBD1, is unchecked because there is no DNA. The CDR3 totals 17 residues. Looked up from germline, CDR1 is ENHRY and CDR2 is SYGVKD. CDR3 residues: CAISERDTVLANYGYTF.

This chain joins TRBV7-2 and TRBJ2-7; absent DNA, TCRdb's TRBD1 call cannot be checked. The CDR3 has 17 residues. The germline CDR1 and CDR2 sequences are SGHTA and FQGNSA. CDR3 amino acids: CASSDQTGLTLSYEQYF.

The V and J genes are TRBV12-3 or TRBV12-4 and TRBJ1-2. The CDR3 is 15 residues long. This CDR3 reads CASSLEGPSNYGYTF.

The V call is TRBV5-1, the J call TRBJ2-4; lacking DNA, the TRBD2 call made by TCRdb goes unchecked. Germline V gives CDR1 SGHRS, CDR2 YFSETQ. The CDR3 spans 17 residues. The CDR3: CASSTGTSGIAKNIQYF.

This CDR3 reads CASTTPMAGGPGELFF. The chain uses TRBV12-3 or TRBV12-4 and TRBJ2-2; TCRdb's D gene call, TRBD2, goes unchecked for lack of DNA. The CDR3 loop spans 16 amino acids.